A selection of T cell receptor beta chains follows, all from one sample in a study of blood T cell repertoires in COVID-19. Clones were sequenced by immunoSEQ multiplex PCR, and TCRdb holds only the in-frame ones, with some missing. This table holds about 300,000 clones, 85% to 90% found once. The specimen was peripheral blood. These receptors originate from a woman in her twenties or thirties with COVID-19, enrolled during active disease. CDR3s leave out the opening cysteine and the closing phenylalanine or tryptophan. Clone size is not always given. Where it is, it says once, few, many or a class for expanded clones.

TRBV2	TRBJ1-2	NA	ASTEEWARYEYT
TRBV4-1	TRBJ2-1	NA	ASSQDQRSSYNEQF
TRBV6-5	TRBJ2-2	NA	ASSIGTGTGELF
TRBV15	TRBJ2-3	NA	ATSLLAGAPGTQY
TRBV15	TRBJ1-4	NA	ATSAPGQGAGGGKLF
TRBV5-4	TRBJ1-2	NA	ASRAGGAYGYT
TRBV6-1	TRBJ1-1	NA	ASSEIQGRNTEAF
TRBV19	TRBJ1-1	NA	ASRSGAASPTEAF
TRBV9	TRBJ1-1	once	ASSGRESTEAF
TRBV6-6	TRBJ2-2	NA	ASSPTGQNTGELF
TRBV20-1	TRBJ2-1	NA	SASSQVTYNEQF
TRBV5-1	TRBJ2-5	NA	ASRGNRDQETQY
TRBV18	TRBJ2-5	NA	ASSPLIAGGTTETQY
TRBV7-2	TRBJ2-3	NA	ASLGWGGTDTQY
TRBV27	TRBJ2-3	NA	ASTLNSGGVTDTQY
TRBV28	TRBJ1-6	NA	ASSFNGQGVSPLH
TRBV2	TRBJ2-1	NA	ASSERTEAEEQF
TRBV4-1	TRBJ2-3	NA	ASSQGWTSGGQDTQY
TRBV5-1	TRBJ1-4	once	ASSLGQRGEKLF
TRBV29-1	TRBJ2-5	NA	SVAGTNGTQY
TRBV10-2	TRBJ1-2	NA	ASSPDRSYGYT
TRBV4-2	TRBJ2-6	NA	ASSQDKTGVNSGANVLT
TRBV28	TRBJ1-5	NA	ASSVGRGGNQPQH
TRBV7-9	TRBJ2-1	NA	ASTPSGGAAFEQF
TRBV3-1/TRBV3-2	TRBJ1-6	NA	ASNRQSSYNSPLH
TRBV5-1	TRBJ2-2	NA	ASSFRVTGELF
TRBV5-5	TRBJ1-6	NA	ASSPRDRRSYNSPLH
TRBV18	TRBJ2-3	NA	ASSPVSGGTDTQY
TRBV6-6	TRBJ2-2	NA	ASSYGTGVTTGELF